This T cell receptor (beta chain) was sequenced for a study of cytomegalovirus exposure and HLA in healthy donors. Study observations and caveats: It was shown in a later analysis that HLA-associated TCR beta chains were more clonally expanded than other, equally common chains. Among the sequence variants, a highly shared cluster was likely an artifact of sequencing. Most TCR sequences were seen very rarely across donors, but some public TCRs occurred in many.

A multiplex PCR was run with 60 Vbeta primers and 13 Jbeta primers. Using immunoSEQ multiplex PCR, the repertoire was profiled, and TCRdb retains in-frame clones only, with some absent. The sample includes approximately 200,000 clones, approximately 80% of them seen just once. The CDR3 consists of 17 residues. CDR1 and CDR2 from the germline V gene are SNHLY and FYNNEI. V trimming: 4 bases; J trimming: 6 bases; junction bases outside the gene matches: 14. As concerns this clone: Its matching antigen is unknown.

This chain connects TRBV2 to TRBJ1-4, with TRBD1 identical over 7 bases. The receptor was derived from a woman aged 30 to 39 in good health and CMV-seropositive. Sequencing used PBMCs. The CDR3 region has the DNA TGTGCCAGCAGTGCCTCCGGGACAGTTGGAGTCTATGAAAAACTGTTTTTT. Its protein product is CASSASGTVGVYEKLFF.